This T cell receptor beta chain was retrieved from a study of CD8 T cells in ankylosing spondylitis. Looked up from germline, CDR1 is SQVTM and CDR2 is ANQGSEA. Trimming pared 4 bases from V and 6 bases from J, leaving 8 bases between. This CDR3 region has 11 residues. Findings and limits, study-wide: Past studies reported some motif variants in reactive arthritis synovial fluid and blood.

On this clonotype: No antigen is known for it.

TCRdb ran MiXCR on the 5' RACE reads and lists one entry per CDR3 protein. The sample has 200,000 or so distinct CDR3 sequences; roughly 20% are singletons. The sequenced material came from blood, either unsorted or a sorted T cell fraction (not recorded which). This clonotype was obtained from a male donor aged 10-35 years with ankylosing spondylitis or in good health (not recorded which). The chain is built from TRBV29-1 and TRBJ2-3; D not certain. This CDR3 reads CSVVRTDTQYF. DNA of the CDR3: TGCAGCGTTGTTCGGACGGATACGCAGTATTTT.